This entry lists 23 T cell receptor beta chains sequenced from one sample in a study of technical replicates of blood from several donors. Profiled with immunoSEQ multiplex PCR; TCRdb holds only in-frame clones, not every one. The repertoire has over 10,000 clones, 79% of them found once; the top ten carry 9% to 15%. The sequenced sample consisted of PBMCs. The receptors derive from a human donor in good health.

The rearrangement uses TRBV5-5 and TRBJ2-7; D may be TRBD2 (6 bases). V lost 1 base and J lost 4, with 18 bases in between. Germline V gene sequence: CDR1 SGHKS, CDR2 YYEKEE (reference sequence). The CDR3 extends over 16 amino acids. Here the CDR3 reads CASSLSGRPMPYEQYF. CDR3 nucleotides: TGTGCCAGCAGCTTGTCCGGGAGACCAATGCCTTACGAGCAGTACTTC.

The gene calls are TRBV7-2 and TRBJ2-2; a weak D match, TRBD2 (6 bases). Trimming took 6 bases from V and 4 from J, leaving 12 bases between them. Germline loops: CDR1 SGHTA, CDR2 FQGNSA. This CDR3 has 14 residues. For the CDR3, the DNA is TGTGCCAGCAGTCTTAGCGGTACCACCGGGGAGCTGTTTTTT. It specifies CASSLSGTTGELFF.

This sequence joins TRBV27 and TRBJ2-1, with TRBD2 as a possible D gene (5 bases). The CDR3 runs 16 residues. Germline CDR1 reads MNHEY; CDR2 reads SMNVEV (reference sequence). The V end was cut by 6 bases, the J end by 4 bases, with 19 bases between. In nucleotides, the CDR3 is TGTGCCAGCAGCTCCCCTAGCAGCCTGGATTACAATGAGCAGTTCTTC. Translating gives CASSSPSSLDYNEQFF.

V and J are TRBV11-1 and TRBJ2-7; TRBD1 agrees at 8 bases. The germline V gene has CDR1 SGHAT and CDR2 FQDESV (reference sequence). J gave up 3 bases and V 0 bases, and 13 bases lay outside the gene matches. The length of the CDR3 is 18 residues. The CDR3 reads CASSLAETTGAGGYEQYF. In DNA form, the CDR3 reads TGTGCCAGCAGCTTAGCGGAGACGACAGGGGCAGGGGGCTACGAGCAGTACTTC.

The chain couples TRBV6-5 to TRBJ2-3, with a weak D call TRBD1 (6 bases). Trimming took 5 bases from V and 8 from J, leaving 11 bases between them. The CDR3 totals 12 residues. Germline values: CDR1 MNHEY, CDR2 SVGAGI. The CDR3, as DNA: TGTGCCAGCAGTGGCGGCAGGGGTACGCAGTATTTT. It encodes CASSGGRGTQYF.

V usage is TRBV6-6 and J usage is TRBJ2-7; the D is unclear. Trimming pared 4 bases from V and 1 base from J, leaving 8 bases between. CDR3 size: 13 residues. From germline, CDR1 is MNHNY and CDR2 SVGAGI (reference sequence). CDR3 region: CASSFGVSYEQYF. The CDR3 DNA reads TGTGCCAGCAGTTTCGGAGTTTCCTACGAGCAGTACTTC.

The CDR3 bases are TGTGCCTGGAGTACCGGACAGGGGAGCTACGAGCAGTACTTC. Amino acids: CAWSTGQGSYEQYF. This sequence joins TRBV30 and TRBJ2-7; 9 nucleotides line up with TRBD1. Germline lookup yields CDR1 GTSNPN and CDR2 SVGIG (reference sequence). V lost 2 bases, J lost 3 bases, and 5 bases stayed unmatched. The CDR3 is 14 amino acids.

This clone appeared a few times. The chain links TRBV5-1 to TRBJ1-2; D may be TRBD1 (6 bases). Germline V gene sequence: CDR1 SGHRS, CDR2 YFSETQ. V shed 4 bases and J shed 8 bases, with 18 bases lying between them. This CDR3 has 14 amino acids. The chain's CDR3 is CASSSSDSLRGYTF. DNA of the CDR3: TGCGCCAGCAGCAGTTCGGACAGCTTGAGGGGCTACACCTTC.

The chain links TRBV2 to TRBJ2-1; 10 bases line up with TRBD2. Germline CDR1 SNHLY, CDR2 FYNNEI. The CDR3 is 14 amino acids. V gave up 7 bases and J gave up 4 bases; unmatched junction bases: 4. The CDR3, as DNA: TGTGCCAGCACCGGGACTAGCGCATACAATGAGCAGTTCTTC. Amino acids: CASTGTSAYNEQFF.

With regard to this clone: One end of the junction is discordant with germline, which a read error may explain. The chain recombines TRBV12-5 with TRBJ2-1; 13 bases are shared with TRBD2. Germline loops: CDR1 LGHNT, CDR2 FRNRAP. The CDR3 contains 15 residues. CDR3 DNA sequence: TGTGCTAGTGGTTCGGGACTAGCGGGATACAGTGAGCAGTTCTTC. This gives the protein CASGSGLAGYSEQFF.

The chain carries TRBV27 and TRBJ2-7, with 9 bases aligning to TRBD1. The CDR3 contains 15 residues. J gave up 5 bases and V 2 bases, and 7 bases lay outside the gene matches. In germline, CDR1 is MNHEY, CDR2 SMNVEV (reference sequence). The CDR3 nucleotides are TGTGCCAGCAGTTTACTCCCGGGACAGGGCGACGAGCAGTACTTC. This encodes CASSLLPGQGDEQYF.

The chain carries TRBV6-5 and TRBJ2-5, with 7 bases that match TRBD2. The CDR3 contains 12 residues. With V trimmed by 7 bases and J by 5 bases, 4 bases remained unmatched. CDR1 is MNHEY and CDR2 is SVGAGI in the germline V gene. The CDR3 reads CASNARGETQYF. The CDR3 bases are TGTGCCAGCAACGCGCGGGGGGAGACCCAGTACTTC.

This chain links TRBV18 with TRBJ2-7, with unresolved D. Between the trimmed V and J ends, which lost 3 bases and 0 bases, there was a span of 9 bases. Germline CDR1 KGHSH, CDR2 LQKENI. The CDR3 runs to 14 residues. The DNA of the CDR3 is TGTGCCAGCTCACCTAACCCGGTCTCCTACGAGCAGTACTTC. This gives the protein CASSPNPVSYEQYF.

The chain recombines TRBV6-6 with TRBJ2-7; no clear D gene. Germline loops: CDR1 MNHNY, CDR2 SVGAGI (reference sequence). The CDR3 is 14 residues long. V gave up 8 bases and J gave up 2 bases, with 16 bases separating them. CDR3: CASCLGGTTYEQYF. The CDR3, as DNA: TGTGCCAGCTGCCTCGGTGGAACTACCTACGAGCAGTACTTC.

In nucleotides, the CDR3 is TGCGCCAGCAGCTTGGGAGCGGGAGGAACCCAAGAGACCCAGTACTTC. Its translation is CASSLGAGGTQETQYF. J is TRBJ2-5 and V is TRBV5-1, with 9 positions matching TRBD2. Germline loops: CDR1 SGHRS, CDR2 YFSETQ. V shed 0 bases and J 1 base; nucleotides not matched to a gene: 4. The length of the CDR3 is 16 residues.

J is TRBJ1-5 and V is TRBV6-1; 7 bases are shared with TRBD1. The CDR3 is 13 residues long. V dropped 3 bases and J dropped 6; count of bases not matched to a gene: 2. CDR1 is MNHNS, CDR2 SASEGT, per germline. In nucleotides, the CDR3 is TGTGCCAGCAGTGACCAGGGGGGTCAGCCCCAGCATTTT. This gives the protein CASSDQGGQPQHF.

This clone appeared once. The chain recombines TRBV6-1 with TRBJ2-3, with 9 bases that match TRBD2. Germline loops: CDR1 MNHNS, CDR2 SASEGT. V dropped 2 bases and J dropped 4; count of bases not matched to a gene: 4. CDR3 size: 15 residues. The CDR3 bases are TGTGCCAGCAGTGAAATAGCGGGAGCCTCAGATACGCAGTATTTT. Its translation is CASSEIAGASDTQYF.

This clone was seen only once. The chain employs TRBV2 and TRBJ2-7, with TRBD2 matching over 8 bases. V was clipped by 7 bases and J by 2 bases; unmatched bases: 13. The CDR3 is 16 residues long. The germline CDR1 and CDR2 sequences are SNHLY and FYNNEI. This CDR3 reads CASKERWGLETYEQYF. In nucleotides, the CDR3 is TGTGCCAGCAAAGAAAGGTGGGGACTAGAAACCTACGAGCAGTACTTC.

The V call is TRBV6-1, the J call TRBJ2-7; the D gene is possibly TRBD1 (5 bases). The germline CDR1 and CDR2 sequences are MNHNS and SASEGT. Trimming cost V 10 bases and J 2 bases, with 18 bases left between them. This CDR3 is built from 14 residues. The DNA for the CDR3 is TGTGCCACCCTCTGGGGCGGAGAGCCCTACGAGCAGTACTTC. Amino acids: CATLWGGEPYEQYF.

The chain employs TRBV5-1 and TRBJ1-1, with D unresolved. With 4 bases removed from V and 5 bases from J, the gap between germline ends came to 21 bases. The CDR3 extends over 16 amino acids. Germline CDR1 reads SGHRS; CDR2 reads YFSETQ. CDR3 amino acids: CASSKSGSSTGTEAFF. The CDR3 region has the DNA TGCGCCAGCAGCAAGTCCGGGTCTTCGACGGGGACTGAAGCTTTCTTT.

The chain is built from TRBV6-4 and TRBJ2-1, with TRBD2 identical over 8 bases. CDR1 MRHNA and CDR2 SNTAGT come from the germline V gene. The length of the CDR3 is 14 residues. After removal of 2 bases from V and 9 bases from J, the junction contained 6 bases not matched to a gene. CDR3 protein: CASSDGTRKGEQFF. The CDR3 bases are TGTGCCAGCAGTGACGGGACTAGGAAGGGTGAGCAGTTCTTC.

The rearrangement joins TRBV6-6 to TRBJ1-2; D not resolved. CDR1 is MNHNY, CDR2 SVGAGI, per germline (reference sequence). V was pared by 8 bases and J by 6 bases, with 19 bases between. This CDR3 is 14 amino acids long. The CDR3 nucleotides are TGTGCCAGCGAATCCCCCCCAGTCTCCAATGGCTACACCTTC. Translation: CASESPPVSNGYTF.

The chain uses TRBV6-1 and TRBJ2-2, with D unclear. The germline CDR1 and CDR2 sequences are MNHNS and SASEGT. V shed 7 bases and J shed 3 bases, with 12 bases lying between them. CDR3 length: 14 amino acids. The CDR3 here is CASKGAIYTGELFF. Written as DNA, the CDR3 is TGTGCCAGCAAAGGAGCCATCTACACCGGGGAGCTGTTTTTT.